One sample yielded the 24 T cell receptor beta chains listed below, sequenced in a study of molecular identifiers for immune sequencing clone quantification. TCRdb redid the calling of the PCR reads with MiXCR, one entry per CDR3 protein. The sample lists about 86,000 distinct CDR3 sequences, approximately 25% seen once, with roughly 0.76% in the top ten. The sequenced material came from naive CD8+ T cells from blood, with Jurkat cell RNA spiked in. This sample's subset: FACS-sorted CD8+CD4-CCR7+CD45RA+ naive T cells. These TCRs come from a human donor in good health. Some libraries in this study had Jurkat cell RNA spiked in.

This clonotype showed up many times. The chain is built from TRBV27 and TRBJ2-7; unclear D gene. V lost 8 bases and J 2 bases, leaving 13 bases between the germline ends. The germline gives CDR1 MNHEY, CDR2 SMNVEV (reference sequence). The CDR3 has 13 residues. The CDR3 sequence: CASAPGRAYEQYF. The DNA for the CDR3 is TGTGCCAGCGCCCCTGGCCGCGCCTACGAGCAGTACTTC.

The chain combines TRBV27 with TRBJ1-2; the match to TRBD1 covers 7 bases. Germline values: CDR1 MNHEY, CDR2 SMNVEV (reference sequence). V lost 5 bases to trimming and J lost 4 bases; unmatched junction nucleotides: 7. The CDR3 totals 14 residues. This chain's CDR3 is CASSPETGRYGYTF. CDR3 in DNA: TGTGCCAGCAGTCCAGAGACAGGGCGCTATGGCTACACCTTC.

This clonotype has a handful of counts. An end of the junction differs from the germline gene, which may be a read error. The chain joins TRBV5-3 to TRBJ2-5, with a tentative D call TRBD2 (6 bases). TRBV5-3 is an ORF, and what it does is uncertain. The CDR3 has 14 amino acids. The CDR3 here is CASSLEGPGETRYF. The CDR3 DNA follows: TGTGCCAGCAGCTTGGAGGGGCCGGGGGAGACCCGGTACTTC.

The chain joins TRBV7-2 to TRBJ2-3; the D gene is possibly TRBD2 (6 bases). V dropped 5 bases and J dropped 5 bases, with 17 bases sitting between them. Germline V gives CDR1 SGHTA, CDR2 FQGNSA. The CDR3 has 15 amino acids. The CDR3: CASSHSAGTEDTQYF. DNA for the CDR3: TGTGCCAGCAGCCACTCGGCGGGGACCGAAGATACGCAGTATTTT.

With respect to this clonotype: Being one base from a much bigger clone, this may be a read error. The CDR3 does not close with the conserved phenylalanine or tryptophan, likely indicating a read error. The rearrangement links TRBV30 to TRBJ2-5; D unresolved. Germline CDR1 is GTSNPN and CDR2 is SVGIG (reference sequence). With 0 bases removed from V and 5 bases from J, the gap between germline ends came to 7 bases. The CDR3 has 12 residues. The CDR3: CAWSVLGETQYL. The CDR3 nucleotides read TGTGCCTGGAGTGTACTTGGGGAGACCCAGTACCTC.

This chain joins TRBV9 and TRBJ2-7; D is ambiguous. Germline values: CDR1 SGDLS, CDR2 YYNGEE. Trimming took off 2 bases at V and 5 bases at J, with 11 bases between the two ends. This CDR3 is built from 13 residues. The CDR3 coding sequence is TGTGCCAGCAGCGTGTCGGTCCGGGACGAGCAGTACTTC. It is translated as CASSVSVRDEQYF.

The table lists this clonotype with many counts. The V gene is TRBV15, the J gene TRBJ2-3, with 10 nucleotides matching TRBD2. The germline V gene encodes CDR1 LNHNV and CDR2 YYDKDF (reference sequence). CDR3 size: 15 residues. After removal of 5 bases from V and 6 bases from J, the junction contained 8 bases not matched to a gene. The CDR3 region is CATSPGTSVTDTQYF. The DNA for the CDR3 is TGTGCCACCAGCCCTGGGACTAGCGTTACGGATACGCAGTATTTT.

In the case of this clonotype: This may stem from a read error, because a much larger clone lies one nucleotide away. J is TRBJ2-3 and V is TRBV24-1; 7 bases line up with TRBD2. The CDR3 runs 15 residues. Germline loops: CDR1 KGHDR, CDR2 SFDVKD. The CDR3 DNA follows: TGTACCACCAGTGATCATACTAGCGGCACAGATACGCAGTATTTT. Its translation: CTTSDHTSGTDTQYF.

The chain carries TRBV7-9 and TRBJ2-3; D might be TRBD1 or TRBD2, each matching 6 bases. This CDR3 is built from 15 residues. Germline V gene lookup returns CDR1 SEHNR and CDR2 FQNEAQ (reference sequence). Trimming removed 1 base at V and 8 bases at J, with 16 bases between. The CDR3 protein is CASSLEGGSSATQYF. CDR3 in DNA: TGTGCCAGCAGCTTAGAAGGGGGGAGCTCAGCTACGCAGTATTTT. Combining the CDR3 with reference TRBV7-9 and TRBJ2-3 gives the whole variable domain DTGVSQNPRHKITKRGQNVTFRCDPISEHNRLYWYRQTLGQGPEFLTYFQNEAQLEKSRLLSDRFSAERPKGSFSTLEIQRTEQGDSAMYLCASSLEGGSSATQYFGPGTRLTVL.

This clonotype was counted many times. The genes are TRBV4-3 and TRBJ1-3; D gene ambiguous. From germline, CDR1 is LGHNA and CDR2 YSLEER. V lost 0 bases and J 0 bases, leaving 9 bases between the germline ends. The CDR3 is made up of 16 amino acids. The CDR3 nucleotides are TGCGCCAGCAGCCAAGATGCCAGATCCTCTGGAAACACCATATATTTT. It specifies CASSQDARSSGNTIYF.

This clonotype was counted between two and nine times. This chain links TRBV27 with TRBJ1-6; D is uncertain. There are 13 residues in the CDR3. The germline CDR1 and CDR2 sequences are MNHEY and SMNVEV (reference sequence). Trimming removed 8 bases at V and 7 bases at J, with 12 bases between. CDR3 amino acids: CASRAAINSPLHF. As DNA, the CDR3 is TGTGCCAGCCGGGCCGCCATCAATTCACCCCTCCACTTT.

The V call is TRBV2, the J call TRBJ1-6; D gene unclear. The V and J ends lost 4 bases and 0 bases respectively, with 19 bases between them. The CDR3 has 19 residues. From germline, CDR1 is SNHLY and CDR2 FYNNEI. CDR3 nucleotide sequence: TGTGCCAGCAGTGCATCCCGAGTAGCAAGCAGCTCCTATAATTCACCCCTCCACTTT. This encodes CASSASRVASSSYNSPLHF. The complete variable domain, with remaining parts taken from reference TRBV2 and TRBJ1-6, reads EPEVTQTPSHQVTQMGQEVILRCVPISNHLYFYWYRQILGQKVEFLVSFYNNEISEKSEIFDDQFSVERPDGSNFTLKIRSTKLEDSAMYFCASSASRVASSSYNSPLHFGNGTRLTVT.

The chain couples TRBV6-2 or TRBV6-3 to TRBJ2-7, with D maybe TRBD2 (6 bases). V was shortened by 0 bases and J by 4 bases, with 7 bases between the two germline ends. Germline V gene sequence: CDR1 MNHEY, CDR2 SVGEGT. This CDR3 contains 13 residues. The CDR3 nucleotides read TGTGCCAGCAGTTACTCGGGACTGTACGAGCAGTACTTC. Encoded protein: CASSYSGLYEQYF.

This clonotype was observed many times. For the CDR3, the DNA is TGTGCCAGCAGCTTAGTGAGCGGGGGAGCCTACGAGCAGTACTTC. It encodes CASSLVSGGAYEQYF. The chain is built from TRBV7-2 and TRBJ2-7; 8 bases match TRBD2. This CDR3 is built from 15 residues. Germline V gene data show CDR1 as SGHTA and CDR2 as FQGNSA. The trim removed 1 base at V and 2 bases at J, leaving 4 bases unmatched.

Note on this clonotype: A much bigger clone sits one base away, suggesting this may be a read error. V and J are TRBV7-9 and TRBJ1-4; the D is unclear. There are 14 residues in the CDR3. Germline CDR1 is SEHNR and CDR2 is FQNEAQ (reference sequence). V lost 11 bases, J lost 0 bases, and 13 bases lay in between. The chain's CDR3 is CAPPPYATNEKLFF. As DNA, the CDR3 is TGTGCCCCACCCCCTTATGCAACTAATGAAAAACTGTTTTTT.

Details on this clonotype: A much bigger clone sits one base away, suggesting this may be a read error. This CDR3 fails to terminate in the conserved phenylalanine or tryptophan, so it likely reflects a read error. This chain uses TRBV12-3 or TRBV12-4 with TRBJ2-3, with TRBD1 identical over 7 bases. The CDR3 has 16 amino acids. J was trimmed by 6 bases and V by 5 bases; bases with no gene match: 14. The CDR3 is CASSTPDRVALDTQYS. CDR3 nucleotide sequence: TGTGCCAGCAGTACCCCCGACAGGGTCGCATTGGATACGCAGTATTCT.

This clonotype was detected many times. The CDR3 DNA is TGCAGTGCTAGCGACCCCAATGAGCAGTTCTTC. As protein: CSASDPNEQFF. The chain employs TRBV20-1 and TRBJ2-1; D is unresolved. The V end lost 3 bases, the J end lost 6 bases, and 6 bases lay between the germline ends. CDR1 DFQATT and CDR2 SNEGSKA come from the germline V gene (reference sequence). This CDR3 region has 11 residues.

For this clonotype: The final CDR3 position lacks the conserved phenylalanine or tryptophan, pointing to a likely read error. The genes are TRBV7-9 and TRBJ1-1, with unresolved D. The germline gives CDR1 SEHNR, CDR2 FQNEAQ (reference sequence). The germline V and J ends were trimmed by 3 bases and 10 bases, with 12 bases remaining between them. This CDR3 has 12 amino acids. The CDR3 DNA reads as TGTGCCAGCAGCTTGGAAACTGATCGAGCTTTCCTT. It specifies CASSLETDRAFL.

This clonotype was detected only a few times. V is TRBV6-5 and J is TRBJ1-4; TRBD1 matches at 7 bases. The germline gives CDR1 MNHEY, CDR2 SVGAGI. Losses at the gene ends were 2 bases for V and 2 bases for J; bases not matched to a gene: 14. The CDR3 runs to 19 residues. CDR3 sequence: CASSYGHRGTNGTNEKLFF. The CDR3 nucleotides are TGTGCCAGCAGTTACGGCCACAGGGGAACGAACGGGACTAATGAAAAACTGTTTTTT.

In regard to this clonotype: This may be a read error, as it is one base from a much larger clone. The V gene is TRBV7-8, the J gene TRBJ2-1; weak D call: TRBD2 (5 bases). The germline gives CDR1 SGHVS, CDR2 FQNEAQ. CDR3 size: 15 residues. The CDR3, as DNA: TGTGCCAGCAGCTTGGAGTTGCGGGCATACAATGAGCAGTTTTTC. Translation gives CASSLELRAYNEQFF.

The rearrangement joins TRBV7-6 to TRBJ2-1, with TRBD2 matching over 7 bases. Germline assignment: CDR1 SGHVS and CDR2 FNYEAQ. V shed 1 base and J 8 bases; nucleotides not matched to a gene: 8. The CDR3 is made up of 15 amino acids. CDR3 sequence (DNA): TGTGCCAGCAGCTTAGTGGGAGGGAAGGGCGATGAGCAGTTCTTC. This gives the protein CASSLVGGKGDEQFF.

This clonotype appeared a few times. The V and J genes are TRBV28 and TRBJ2-1, with TRBD2 matching 7 bases. This CDR3 contains 15 residues. From germline, CDR1 is MDHEN and CDR2 SYDVKM. Trimming cost V 10 bases and J 9 bases; bases outside gene matches: 18. As DNA, the CDR3 is TGTGCCACCCGAAGTCCTGGGGGAGGGCCTGGTGAGCAGTTCTTC. Translation: CATRSPGGGPGEQFF.

This clonotype was detected ten times or more. V usage is TRBV7-6 and J usage is TRBJ2-2; 8 nucleotides align to TRBD2. This CDR3 comprises 16 residues. V trimming: 5 bases; J trimming: 3 bases; junction bases outside the gene matches: 8. Germline lookup yields CDR1 SGHVS and CDR2 FNYEAQ. The CDR3 sequence: CASSLGRGEYTGELFF. For the CDR3, the DNA is TGTGCCAGCAGCCTAGGGCGGGGGGAATACACCGGGGAGCTGTTTTTT.

As regards this clonotype: Relative to the germline gene, one junction end is altered; a read error may explain this. V gene TRBV27 combines with J gene TRBJ2-7; TRBD1 agrees at 8 bases. The CDR3 contains 14 residues. Germline V gene lookup returns CDR1 MNHEY and CDR2 SMNVEV (reference sequence). The CDR3 nucleotides are TGTGCCAGCAGTTTCGGACAGGGCACCTACGCGCAGTACTTC. Its translation: CASSFGQGTYAQYF.